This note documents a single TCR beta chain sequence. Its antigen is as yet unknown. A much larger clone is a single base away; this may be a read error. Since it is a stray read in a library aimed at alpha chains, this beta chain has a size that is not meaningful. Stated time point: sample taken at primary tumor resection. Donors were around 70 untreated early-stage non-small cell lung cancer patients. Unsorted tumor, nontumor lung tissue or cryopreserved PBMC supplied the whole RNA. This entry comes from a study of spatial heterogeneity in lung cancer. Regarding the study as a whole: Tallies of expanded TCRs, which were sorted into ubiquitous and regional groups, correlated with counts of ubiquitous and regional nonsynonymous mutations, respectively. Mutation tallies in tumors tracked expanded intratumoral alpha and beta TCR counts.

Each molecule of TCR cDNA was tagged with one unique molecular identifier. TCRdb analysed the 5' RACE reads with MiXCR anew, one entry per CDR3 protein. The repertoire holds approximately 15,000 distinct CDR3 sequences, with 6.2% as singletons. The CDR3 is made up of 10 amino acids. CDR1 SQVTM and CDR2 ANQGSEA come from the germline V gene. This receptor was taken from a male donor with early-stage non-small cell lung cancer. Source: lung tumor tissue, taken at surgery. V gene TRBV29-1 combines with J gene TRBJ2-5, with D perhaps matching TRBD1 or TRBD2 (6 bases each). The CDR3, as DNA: TGCAGCGCAGGGGAGGAGACCCAGAACTTC. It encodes CSAGEETQNF.